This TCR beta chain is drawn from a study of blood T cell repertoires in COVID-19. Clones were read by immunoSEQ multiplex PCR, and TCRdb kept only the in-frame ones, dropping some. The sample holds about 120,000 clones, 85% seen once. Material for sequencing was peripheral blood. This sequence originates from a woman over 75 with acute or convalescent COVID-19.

The CDR3 region has the DNA TGTGCCAGCAGCCGAACAGGGGCGCATTCACCCCTCCACTTT. It yields the protein CASSRTGAHSPLHF. The gene calls are TRBV6-5 and TRBJ1-6; 7 bases are shared with TRBD1. This CDR3 has 14 amino acids. J gave up 8 bases and V 6 bases, and 7 bases lay outside the gene matches. Germline values: CDR1 MNHEY, CDR2 SVGAGI.